This T cell receptor beta chain was recorded in a study of blood T cell repertoires in COVID-19. Study overall: From the United States, Italy and Spain came samples of acute and convalescent COVID-19.

Participants, about 18 to 90 years old, spanned 25 or so US areas. Allocation to cohorts depended on clinical history reported by the participants. Here immunoSEQ multiplex PCR was the method, and the copy in TCRdb shows in-frame clones only, minus some. The table shows more than 200,000 clones, with approximately 86% occurring only once. Sequencing was done on a sample of PBMCs or T cells enriched from blood (not recorded which). The TCR sequence derives from a woman in her 50s who had recovered from COVID-19.

In DNA, the CDR3 is TGTGCCAGCAGCCGACAGACAGGAGTTTTGGATACGCAGTATTTT. This translates into CASSRQTGVLDTQYF. The chain uses TRBV3-1 (or the pseudogene TRBV3-2) and TRBJ2-3, with D possibly matching TRBD1 (6 bases). CDR3 length equals 15 residues. The germline gives CDR1 LGHDT, CDR2 YNNKEL (reference sequence). The ends were cut back, 4 bases at V and 6 bases at J, with 17 bases in the middle.